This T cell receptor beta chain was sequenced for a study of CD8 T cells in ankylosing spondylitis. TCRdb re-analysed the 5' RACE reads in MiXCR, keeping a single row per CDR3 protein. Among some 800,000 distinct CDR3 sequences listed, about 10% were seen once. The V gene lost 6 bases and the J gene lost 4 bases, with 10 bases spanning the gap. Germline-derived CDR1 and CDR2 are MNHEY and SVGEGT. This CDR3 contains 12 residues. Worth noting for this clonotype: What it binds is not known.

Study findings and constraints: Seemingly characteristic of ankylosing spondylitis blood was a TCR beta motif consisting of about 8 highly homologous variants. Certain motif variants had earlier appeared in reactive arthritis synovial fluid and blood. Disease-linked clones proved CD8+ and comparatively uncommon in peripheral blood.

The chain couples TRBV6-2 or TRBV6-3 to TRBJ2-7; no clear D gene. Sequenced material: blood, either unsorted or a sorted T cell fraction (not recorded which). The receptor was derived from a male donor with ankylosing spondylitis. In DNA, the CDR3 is TGTGCCAGCAGCAAATCTCCTTACGAGCAGTACTTC. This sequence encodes CASSKSPYEQYF.